These 17 T cell receptor beta chains were sequenced from one sample in a study of blood T cell repertoires in COVID-19. The repertoire was sequenced with immunoSEQ multiplex PCR; TCRdb's copy has only in-frame clones and lacks some. The sample comprises 110,000 or so clones, about 85% of which are singletons, and about an eighth rests with the top ten. The sample taken for sequencing was peripheral blood. Receptor source: a human donor in a cohort sampled during active COVID-19.

The V and J genes are TRBV6-5 and TRBJ2-7; 7 bases are shared with TRBD1. Germline CDR1 and CDR2: MNHEY and SVGAGI. V trimming: 7 bases; J trimming: 2 bases; junction bases outside the gene matches: 11. The CDR3 is made up of 15 amino acids. CDR3 in amino acids: CASTPWGTEPYEQYF. The CDR3 DNA reads as TGTGCCAGCACCCCCTGGGGGACAGAGCCCTACGAGCAGTACTTC.

V gene TRBV5-1 combines with J gene TRBJ1-1; tentatively, D is TRBD1 (6 bases). Trimming took off 7 bases at V and 1 base at J, with 14 bases between the two ends. CDR3 length equals 14 residues. Per the germline V gene, CDR1 is SGHRS and CDR2 is YFSETQ. The CDR3 region is CASQPRGANTEAFF. The DNA for the CDR3 is TGCGCCAGCCAACCTCGGGGGGCGAACACTGAAGCTTTCTTT.

The V and J genes are TRBV2 and TRBJ1-5, with 10 bases identical to TRBD1. Trimming cost V 8 bases and J 1 base; bases outside gene matches: 5. Per germline, CDR1 SNHLY and CDR2 FYNNEI. This CDR3 is built from 15 residues. The CDR3 region is CASQTGGLSNQPQHF. Written as DNA, the CDR3 is TGTGCCAGCCAGACAGGGGGCCTGAGCAATCAGCCCCAGCATTTT.

V is TRBV27 and J is TRBJ1-1; perhaps TRBD1 as D (5 bases). The V gene lost 2 bases and the J gene lost 7 bases, with 11 bases spanning the gap. Germline CDR1 reads MNHEY; CDR2 reads SMNVEV (reference sequence). This CDR3 region has 13 residues. The DNA of the CDR3 is TGTGCCAGCAGTTTAGCAGGGCACTATGAAGCTTTCTTT. It encodes CASSLAGHYEAFF.

V usage is TRBV7-6 and J usage is TRBJ2-5; 9 bases are shared with TRBD1. The germline V gene has CDR1 SGHVS and CDR2 FNYEAQ. Trimming removed 5 bases from V and 2 bases from J; junction bases left unmatched: 6. This CDR3 comprises 15 residues. The CDR3 DNA follows: TGTGCCAGCAGCGGACAGGGGTCGGGGCAAGAGACCCAGTACTTC. Protein sequence: CASSGQGSGQETQYF.

The V gene is TRBV4-1, the J gene TRBJ1-5, with D hard to call. With 4 bases removed from V and 2 bases from J, the gap between germline ends came to 12 bases. This CDR3 spans 15 amino acids. The germline V gene has CDR1 MGHRA and CDR2 YSYEKL. As DNA, the CDR3 is TGCGCCAGCAGCCCAACAGTCCAGGGCAATCAGCCCCAGCATTTT. It is translated as CASSPTVQGNQPQHF.

This clone was seen a single time. The chain employs TRBV19 and TRBJ2-3; 8 bases line up with TRBD1. The V and J ends lost 5 bases and 2 bases, in that order; junction bases with no gene match: 6. The CDR3 has 15 amino acids. Germline CDR1 LNHDA, CDR2 SQIVND (reference sequence). DNA for the CDR3: TGTGCCAGTAGTCGATCGGGACAGGTCACAGATACGCAGTATTTT. Translation gives CASSRSGQVTDTQYF.

This clone was seen once. The V and J genes are TRBV6-5 and TRBJ1-2, with 11 bases lining up with TRBD1. Germline values: CDR1 MNHEY, CDR2 SVGAGI. The CDR3 loop spans 15 amino acids. The V segment lost 2 bases and the J segment 5 bases; nucleotides outside the gene matches: 4. The CDR3 DNA is TGTGCCAGCAGTTACAAGGGGACAGGGGGATATGGCTACACCTTC. It encodes CASSYKGTGGYGYTF.

The chain couples TRBV24-1 to TRBJ2-3, with 7 bases aligning to TRBD1. CDR1 KGHDR and CDR2 SFDVKD come from the germline V gene. V trimming: 3 bases; J trimming: 1 base; junction bases outside the gene matches: 3. This CDR3 spans 15 amino acids. The CDR3 loop is CATSDRDRGTDTQYF. CDR3 nucleotide sequence: TGTGCCACCAGTGATAGGGACAGAGGCACAGATACGCAGTATTTT.

The genes are TRBV10-3 and TRBJ1-6; 11 bases fit TRBD1. V shed 4 bases and J 9 bases; nucleotides not matched to a gene: 2. CDR1 is ENHRY and CDR2 is SYGVKD in the germline V gene. The CDR3 runs 14 residues. CDR3 protein: CAISGGTGGSPLHF. In nucleotides, the CDR3 is TGTGCCATCAGTGGCGGGACAGGGGGTTCACCCCTCCACTTT.

This chain joins TRBV2 and TRBJ2-5; D may be TRBD2 (5 bases). The ends were cut back, 8 bases at V and 0 bases at J, with 10 bases in the middle. CDR3 length: 13 residues. Germline V gives CDR1 SNHLY, CDR2 FYNNEI. The CDR3 DNA follows: TGTGCCAGCGTCCCGACTAACCAAGAGACCCAGTACTTC. Translation gives CASVPTNQETQYF. Complete variable domain (other parts from reference TRBV2 and TRBJ2-5): EPEVTQTPSHQVTQMGQEVILRCVPISNHLYFYWYRQILGQKVEFLVSFYNNEISEKSEIFDDQFSVERPDGSNFTLKIRSTKLEDSAMYFCASVPTNQETQYFGPGTRLLVL.

The J gene is TRBJ2-5, the V gene TRBV11-3; 7 positions match TRBD1. Per the germline V gene, CDR1 is SGHNT and CDR2 is YENEEA. Trimming cost V 5 bases and J 7 bases; bases outside gene matches: 10. This CDR3 contains 14 residues. The CDR3 sequence: CASSLHRDSLTQYF. CDR3 bases: TGTGCCAGCAGCCTACACCGGGACAGCCTGACCCAGTACTTC.

The chain recombines TRBV7-2 with TRBJ2-2; 10 nucleotides agree with TRBD1. With V trimmed by 1 base and J by 4 bases, 6 bases remained unmatched. This CDR3 has 17 amino acids. In germline, CDR1 is SGHTA, CDR2 FQGNSA. The CDR3, as DNA: TGTGCCAGCAGCTTAGTGGGACAGGGGTCTGGCACCGGGGAGCTGTTTTTT. Its protein product is CASSLVGQGSGTGELFF. The whole variable domain, filled in from reference TRBV7-2 and TRBJ2-2, reads GAGVSQSPSNKVTEKGKDVELRCDPISGHTALYWYRQSLGQGLEFLIYFQGNSAPDKSGLPSDRFSAERTGGSVSTLTIQRTQQEDSAVYLCASSLVGQGSGTGELFFGEGSRLTVL.

The genes are TRBV5-1 and TRBJ2-7; 9 bases agree with TRBD1. Germline V CDR1 and CDR2: SGHRS, YFSETQ. J gave up 5 bases and V 1 base, and 10 bases lay outside the gene matches. The CDR3 has 16 amino acids. The DNA for the CDR3 is TGCGCCAGCAGCTTGACTTCGGGACAGGGCCTTCACGAGCAGTACTTC. Its translation: CASSLTSGQGLHEQYF.

This chain links TRBV6-6 with TRBJ1-6, with TRBD1 matching 12 bases. The germline gives CDR1 MNHNY, CDR2 SVGAGI (reference sequence). CDR3 length equals 15 residues. V shed 4 bases and J 7 bases; nucleotides not matched to a gene: 2. The CDR3 spells CASSFGTGGNSPLHF. DNA for the CDR3: TGTGCCAGCAGTTTTGGGACAGGGGGCAATTCACCCCTCCACTTT.

The CDR3 region is CASRNREIGYF. In DNA form, the CDR3 reads TGTGCCAGCAGGAACAGGGAGATAGGGTACTTC. The chain has TRBV28 and TRBJ2-4; possibly TRBD1 for D (6 bases). The CDR3 sequence is 11 residues long. V lost 6 bases and J 15 bases, leaving 15 bases between the germline ends. Germline CDR1 and CDR2: MDHEN and SYDVKM. The complete variable domain, with remaining parts taken from reference TRBV28 and TRBJ2-4, reads DVKVTQSSRYLVKRTGEKVFLECVQDMDHENMFWYRQDPGLGLRLIYFSYDVKMKEKGDIPEGYSVSREKKERFSLILESASTNQTSMYLCASRNREIGYFGAGTRLSVL.

V gene TRBV18 combines with J gene TRBJ2-1, with 10 nucleotides matching TRBD2. This CDR3 is 16 amino acids long. V trimming: 0 bases; J trimming: 9 bases; junction bases outside the gene matches: 8. The germline V gene encodes CDR1 KGHSH and CDR2 LQKENI. This chain's CDR3 is CASSPPASGGAGEQFF. The CDR3 DNA reads TGTGCCAGCTCACCACCAGCAAGCGGGGGGGCCGGTGAGCAGTTCTTC.